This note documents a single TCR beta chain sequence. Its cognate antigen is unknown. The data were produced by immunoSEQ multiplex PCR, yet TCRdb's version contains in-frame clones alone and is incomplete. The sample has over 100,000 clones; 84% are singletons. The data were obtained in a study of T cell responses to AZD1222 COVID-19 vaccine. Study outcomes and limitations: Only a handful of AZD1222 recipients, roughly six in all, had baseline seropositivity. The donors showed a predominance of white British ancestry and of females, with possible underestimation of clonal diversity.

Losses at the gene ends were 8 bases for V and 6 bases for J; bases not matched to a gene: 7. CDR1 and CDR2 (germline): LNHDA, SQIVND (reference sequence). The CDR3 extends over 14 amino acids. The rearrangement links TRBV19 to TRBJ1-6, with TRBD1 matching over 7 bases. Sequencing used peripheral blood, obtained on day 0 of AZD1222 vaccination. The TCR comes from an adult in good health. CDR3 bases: TGTGCCAGTCGACCCGGGACAGTTAATTCACCCCTCCACTTT. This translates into CASRPGTVNSPLHF.